Only a few counts were recorded for the clone carrying this T cell receptor beta chain. The target antigen is unknown. In the same sample, other DNA sequences code for this CDR3. The data were taken from a study of beta chain features in type 1 diabetes. Germline CDR1 reads SGHNT; CDR2 reads YENEEA. The CDR3 has 14 residues. V shed 0 bases and J shed 3 bases, with 6 bases lying between them. Findings of the study overall: Shortening that was moderate but significant affected the TCRB CDR3s of Type 1 diabetes patients in all four CD4+ subsets. A pattern of fewer insertions and more deletions at VDJ junctions was seen in type 1 diabetes patients.

Expressed TCRB transcripts were sequenced because the entire RNA isolate underwent reverse transcription. A few million reads were obtained on average from naive, central memory and regulatory T cell samples. Sequencing was performed with immunoSEQ multiplex PCR; in TCRdb, only in-frame clones are kept and a portion is missing. Here the sample spans 680,000 or so clones, 15% to 19% being singletons. The rearrangement uses TRBV11-3 and TRBJ2-1; D unresolved. The sample taken for sequencing was naive CD4+ T cells from blood. The origin of this receptor is a man between 18 and 35 years old in good health. The CDR3 spells CASSLEGSYNEQFF. The CDR3 coding sequence is TGTGCCAGCAGCTTAGAGGGTAGCTACAATGAGCAGTTCTTC.